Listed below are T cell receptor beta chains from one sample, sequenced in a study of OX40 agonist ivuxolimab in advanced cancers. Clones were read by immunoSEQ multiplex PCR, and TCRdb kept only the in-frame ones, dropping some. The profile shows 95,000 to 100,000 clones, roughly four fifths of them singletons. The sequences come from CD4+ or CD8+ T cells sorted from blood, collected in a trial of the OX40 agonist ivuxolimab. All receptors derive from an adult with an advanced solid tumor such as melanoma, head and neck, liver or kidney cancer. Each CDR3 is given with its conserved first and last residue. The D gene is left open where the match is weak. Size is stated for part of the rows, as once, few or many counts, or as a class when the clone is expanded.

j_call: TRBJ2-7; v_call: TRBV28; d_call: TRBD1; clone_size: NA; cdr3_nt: TGTGCCAGCAGTTCCCCCGGGACAGGGAGTAACGAGCAGTACTTC; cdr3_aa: CASSSPGTGSNEQYF
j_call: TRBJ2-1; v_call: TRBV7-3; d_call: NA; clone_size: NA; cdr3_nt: TGTGCCAGCAGTCTGACAGCCGCAGGGTTGGATGAGCAGTTCTTC; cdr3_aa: CASSLTAAGLDEQFF
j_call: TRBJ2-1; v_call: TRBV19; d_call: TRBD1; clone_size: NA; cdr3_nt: TGTGCCAGTAGTTCGGGACAGGGGGCCAGGAATGAGCAGTTCTTC; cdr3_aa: CASSSGQGARNEQFF
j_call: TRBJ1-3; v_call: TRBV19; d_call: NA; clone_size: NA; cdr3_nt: TGTGCCAGTATAAAAGGGAATTATGGAAACACCATATATTTT; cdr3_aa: CASIKGNYGNTIYF
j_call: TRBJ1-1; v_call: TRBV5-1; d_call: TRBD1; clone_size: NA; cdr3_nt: TGCGCCAGCAGGTTCCACAGGGGGAACACTGAAGCTTTCTTT; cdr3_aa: CASRFHRGNTEAFF
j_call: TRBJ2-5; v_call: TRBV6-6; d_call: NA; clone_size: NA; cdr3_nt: TGTGCCAGCAGTTACTCGAACAACCAAGAGACCCAGTACTTC; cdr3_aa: CASSYSNNQETQYF
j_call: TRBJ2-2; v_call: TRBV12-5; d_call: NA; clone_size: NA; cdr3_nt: TGTGCTAGCAGCTGGGGGGCAAACACCGGGGAGCTGTTTTTT; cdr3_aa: CASSWGANTGELFF
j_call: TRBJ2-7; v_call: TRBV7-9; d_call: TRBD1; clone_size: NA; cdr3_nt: TGTGCCAGCAGCTTTAGGGACAGGGGCACCTACGAGCAGTACTTC; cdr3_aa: CASSFRDRGTYEQYF
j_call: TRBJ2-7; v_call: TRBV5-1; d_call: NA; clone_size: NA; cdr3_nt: TGCGCCAGCAGCGCCGATGGGGGGACAGCTAAGAAGTACTTC; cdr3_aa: CASSADGGTAKKYF
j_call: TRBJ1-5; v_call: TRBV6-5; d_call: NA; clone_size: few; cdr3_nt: TGTGCCAGCAGTTCGGACAGTAATCAGCCCCAGCATTTT; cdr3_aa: CASSSDSNQPQHF
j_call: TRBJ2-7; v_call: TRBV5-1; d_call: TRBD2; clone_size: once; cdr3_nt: TGCGCCAGCAGGAGAGCTAGCGGGAGCTACGAGCAGTACTTC; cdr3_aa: CASRRASGSYEQYF
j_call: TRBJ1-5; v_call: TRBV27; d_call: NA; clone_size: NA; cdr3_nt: TGTGCCAGCAGTGCCCTCTCGCCAGGGGTCAATCAGCCCCAGCATTTT; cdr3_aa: CASSALSPGVNQPQHF
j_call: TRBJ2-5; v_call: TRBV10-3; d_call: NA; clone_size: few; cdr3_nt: TGTGCCATCAGTGACACAGGGGGGGGATACCAAGAGACCCAGTACTTC; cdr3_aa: CAISDTGGGYQETQYF
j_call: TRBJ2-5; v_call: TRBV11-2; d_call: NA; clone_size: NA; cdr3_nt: TGTGCCAGCAGCCCCCCGGGCCTCAGAAAGACCCAGTACTTC; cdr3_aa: CASSPPGLRKTQYF
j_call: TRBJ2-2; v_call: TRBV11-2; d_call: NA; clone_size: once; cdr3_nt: TGTGCCAGCAGCTTAGAAAGGACCACCGGGGAGCTGTTTTTT; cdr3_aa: CASSLERTTGELFF
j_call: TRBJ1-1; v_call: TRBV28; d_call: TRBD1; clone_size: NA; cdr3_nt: TGTGCCAGCAGGCCGCCGGGACAGGGGAAAGCTTTCTTT; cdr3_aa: CASRPPGQGKAFF
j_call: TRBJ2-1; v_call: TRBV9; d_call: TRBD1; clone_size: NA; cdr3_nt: TGTGCCAGCAGCTTTACACAGGGGGCGGCTAACAATGAGCAGTTCTTC; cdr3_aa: CASSFTQGAANNEQFF
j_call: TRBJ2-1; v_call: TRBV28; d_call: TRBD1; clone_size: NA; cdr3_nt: TGTGCCAGCAGTTTATTGGGACAGGGGGACAATGAGCAGTTCTTC; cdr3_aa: CASSLLGQGDNEQFF
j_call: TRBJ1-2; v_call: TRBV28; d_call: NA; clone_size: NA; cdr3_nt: TGTGCCAGCAGCCCAGGGGTCGTCTATGGCTACACCTTC; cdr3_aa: CASSPGVVYGYTF
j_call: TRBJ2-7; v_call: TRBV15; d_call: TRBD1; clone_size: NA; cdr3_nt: TGTGCCACCAGCAGAGTTGAGACAGGGGTCGAGCAGTACTTC; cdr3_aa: CATSRVETGVEQYF
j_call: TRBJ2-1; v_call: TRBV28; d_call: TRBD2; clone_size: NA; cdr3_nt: TGTGCCAGCTATAGCGGGACGAGCTCCTACAATGAGCAGTTCTTC; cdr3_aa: CASYSGTSSYNEQFF
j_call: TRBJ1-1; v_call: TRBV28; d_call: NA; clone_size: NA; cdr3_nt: TGTGCCGGCGCACGGTCACCGTCTGAAGCTTTCTTT; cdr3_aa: CAGARSPSEAFF
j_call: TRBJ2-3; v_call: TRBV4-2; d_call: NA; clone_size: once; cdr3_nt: TGTGCCAGCAAGCTGGACTCCACAGATACGCAGTATTTT; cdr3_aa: CASKLDSTDTQYF
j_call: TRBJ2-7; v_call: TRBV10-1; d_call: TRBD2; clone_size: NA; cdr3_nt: TGCGCCAGCAGTGATGGCGGGAGCCTTGTCGAGCAGTACTTC; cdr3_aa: CASSDGGSLVEQYF
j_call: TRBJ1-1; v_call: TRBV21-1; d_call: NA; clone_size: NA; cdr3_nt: TGTGCCAGCAGCCCCCAAAGTATGGGGCAGGGTAGTTTTGAAGCTTTCTTT; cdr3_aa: CASSPQSMGQGSFEAFF
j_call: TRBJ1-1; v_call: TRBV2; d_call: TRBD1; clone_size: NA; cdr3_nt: TGTGCCAGCGTACTGACAGGGATGGCCAACACTGAAGCTTTCTTT; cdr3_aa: CASVLTGMANTEAFF
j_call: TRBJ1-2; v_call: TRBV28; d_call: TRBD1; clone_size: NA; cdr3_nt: TGTGCCAGCAGTTCCTCCGGGACAGCGAACTATGGCTACACCTTC; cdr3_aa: CASSSSGTANYGYTF
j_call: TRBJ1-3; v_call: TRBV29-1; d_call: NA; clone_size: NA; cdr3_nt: TGCAGCGTTGAAGACAGGCTTGGGGCCAGCGGAAACACCATATATTTT; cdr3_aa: CSVEDRLGASGNTIYF
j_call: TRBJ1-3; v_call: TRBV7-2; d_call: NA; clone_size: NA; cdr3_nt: TGTGCCAGCAGCTTGAGCCCCCAGAACTCTGGAAACACCATATATTTT; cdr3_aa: CASSLSPQNSGNTIYF
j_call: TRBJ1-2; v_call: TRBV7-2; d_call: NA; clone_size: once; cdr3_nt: TGTGCCAGCAGCTTGGGGATCACAGGGACTAACTATGGCTACACCTTC; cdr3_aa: CASSLGITGTNYGYTF
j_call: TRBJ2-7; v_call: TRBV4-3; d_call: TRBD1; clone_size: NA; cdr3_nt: TGCGCCAGCAGCCACCTCCCCGGGACAGGGGGTTACGAGCAGTACTTC; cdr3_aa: CASSHLPGTGGYEQYF
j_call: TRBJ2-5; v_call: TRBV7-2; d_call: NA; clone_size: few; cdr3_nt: TGTGCCAGCAGCAAAGGACGGCGGGGAGAGACCCAGTACTTC; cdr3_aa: CASSKGRRGETQYF
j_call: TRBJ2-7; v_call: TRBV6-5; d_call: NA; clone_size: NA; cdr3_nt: TGTGCCAGCAGTTTTGACAGAGCCTACGAGCAGTACTTC; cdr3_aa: CASSFDRAYEQYF
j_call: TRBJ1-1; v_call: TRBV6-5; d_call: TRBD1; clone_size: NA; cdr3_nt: TGTGCCAGCAGGAGTCGGACAGGCTGGAACACTGAAGCTTTCTTT; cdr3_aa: CASRSRTGWNTEAFF
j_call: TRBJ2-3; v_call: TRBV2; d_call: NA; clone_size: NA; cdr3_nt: TGTGCCAGCAGTTCCATCTCTGATACGCAGTATTTT; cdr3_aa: CASSSISDTQYF
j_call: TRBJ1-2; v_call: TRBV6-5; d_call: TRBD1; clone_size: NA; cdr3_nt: TGTGCCACCTCGGACAGGGGGCAGGATGGCTACACCTTC; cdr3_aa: CATSDRGQDGYTF
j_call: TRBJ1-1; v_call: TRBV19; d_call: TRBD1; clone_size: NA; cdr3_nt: TGTGCCAGTAGTATAGTTGGGACAGAAAACACTGAAGCTTTCTTT; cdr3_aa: CASSIVGTENTEAFF
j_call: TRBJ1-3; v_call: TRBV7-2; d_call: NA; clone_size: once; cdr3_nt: TGTGCCAGCAGCCCGCACAGCTCTGGAAACACCATATATTTT; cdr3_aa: CASSPHSSGNTIYF
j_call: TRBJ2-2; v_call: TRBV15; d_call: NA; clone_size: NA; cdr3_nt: TGTGCCACCAGCCCTGGACTAAACACCGGGGAGCTGTTTTTT; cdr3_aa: CATSPGLNTGELFF
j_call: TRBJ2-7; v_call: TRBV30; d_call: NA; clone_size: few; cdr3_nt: TGTGCCTGGAGCCGGAGGTTGGGCGAGCAGTACTTC; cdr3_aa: CAWSRRLGEQYF
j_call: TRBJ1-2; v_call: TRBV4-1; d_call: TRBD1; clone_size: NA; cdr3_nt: TGCGCCAGCAGTCAGCAGGGGGCGCCTAACTATGGCTACACCTTC; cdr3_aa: CASSQQGAPNYGYTF
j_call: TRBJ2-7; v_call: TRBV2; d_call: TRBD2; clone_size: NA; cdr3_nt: TGTGCCAGCAGTGCTGACGCCGGGACTAGCGGAGCCCTTAGGGAGCAGTACTTC; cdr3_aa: CASSADAGTSGALREQYF
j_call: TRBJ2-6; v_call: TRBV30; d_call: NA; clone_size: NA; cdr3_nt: TGTGCCTGGAGTAAGAAAGGGTCTGGGGCCAACGTCCTGACTTTC; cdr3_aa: CAWSKKGSGANVLTF
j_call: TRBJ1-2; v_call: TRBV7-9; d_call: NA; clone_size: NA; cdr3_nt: TGTGCCAGCAGCTTAGATGCCCCGGGTGGCTATGGCTACACCTTC; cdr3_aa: CASSLDAPGGYGYTF
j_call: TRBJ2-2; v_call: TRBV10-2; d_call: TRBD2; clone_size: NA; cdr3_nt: TGCGCCAGCATGCTAGCGGGAGGCGGGGAGCTGTTTTTT; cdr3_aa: CASMLAGGGELFF